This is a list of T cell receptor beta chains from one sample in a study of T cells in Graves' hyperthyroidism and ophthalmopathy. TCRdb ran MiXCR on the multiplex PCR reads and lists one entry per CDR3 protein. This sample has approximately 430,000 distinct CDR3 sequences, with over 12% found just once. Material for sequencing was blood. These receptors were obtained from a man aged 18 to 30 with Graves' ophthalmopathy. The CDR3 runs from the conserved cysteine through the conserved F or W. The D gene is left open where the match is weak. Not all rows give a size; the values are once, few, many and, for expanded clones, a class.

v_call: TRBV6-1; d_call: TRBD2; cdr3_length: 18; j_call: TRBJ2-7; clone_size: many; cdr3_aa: CASRVTGLAGGPSYEQYF; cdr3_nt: TGTGCCAGCAGGGTCACGGGACTAGCGGGGGGGCCCTCCTACGAGCAGTACTTC
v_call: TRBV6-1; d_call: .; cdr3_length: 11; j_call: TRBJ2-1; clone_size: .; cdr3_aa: CASSTRSQQFF; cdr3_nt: TGTGCCAGCAGCACCAGGAGTCAGCAGTTCTTC
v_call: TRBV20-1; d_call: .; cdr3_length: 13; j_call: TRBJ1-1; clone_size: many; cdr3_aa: CSARVAGNTEAFF; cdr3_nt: TGCAGTGCTAGGGTTGCAGGCAACACTGAAGCTTTCTTT
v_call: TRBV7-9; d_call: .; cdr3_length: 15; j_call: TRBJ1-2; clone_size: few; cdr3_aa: CASSLGRGHSYGYTF; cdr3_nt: TGTGCCAGCAGCTTAGGCCGGGGCCACAGCTATGGCTACACCTTC
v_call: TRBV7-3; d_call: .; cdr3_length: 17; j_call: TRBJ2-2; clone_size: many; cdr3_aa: CASSPSRGGTNTGELFF; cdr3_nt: TGTGCCAGCAGCCCTTCCAGGGGCGGGACGAACACCGGGGAGCTGTTTTTT
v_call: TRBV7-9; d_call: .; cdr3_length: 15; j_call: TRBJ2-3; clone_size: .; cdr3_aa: CASSLNSGSTDTQYF; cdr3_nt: TGTGCCAGCAGCTTAAACAGCGGAAGCACAGATACGCAGTATTTT
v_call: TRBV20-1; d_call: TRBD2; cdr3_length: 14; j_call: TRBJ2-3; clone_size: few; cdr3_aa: CSARLRGGTDTQYF; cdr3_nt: TGCAGTGCTCGCCTGCGGGGGGGCACAGATACGCAGTATTTT
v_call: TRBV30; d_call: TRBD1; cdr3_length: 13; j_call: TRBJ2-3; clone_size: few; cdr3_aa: CAWSWTGADTQYF; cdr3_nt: TGTGCCTGGAGTTGGACAGGGGCAGATACGCAGTATTTT
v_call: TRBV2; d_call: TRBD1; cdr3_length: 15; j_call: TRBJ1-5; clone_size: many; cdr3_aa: CASRGGSGGRQPQHF; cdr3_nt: TGTGCCAGCAGGGGTGGGTCAGGGGGGCGTCAGCCCCAGCATTTT
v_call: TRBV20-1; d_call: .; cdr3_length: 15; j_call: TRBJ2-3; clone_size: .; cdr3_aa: CSARDPGGSTDTQYF; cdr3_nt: TGCAGTGCTAGAGATCCCGGCGGGAGCACAGATACGCAGTATTTT
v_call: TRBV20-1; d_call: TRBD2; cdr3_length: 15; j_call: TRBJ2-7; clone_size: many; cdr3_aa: CSAPTSGGSTYEQYF; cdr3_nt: TGCAGTGCCCCGACTAGCGGGGGGTCGACCTACGAGCAGTACTTC
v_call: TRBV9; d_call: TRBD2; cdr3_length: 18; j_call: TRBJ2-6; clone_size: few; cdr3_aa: CASSPRRTSGSGANVLTF; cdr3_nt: TGTGCCAGCTCACCTCGTCGGACTAGCGGGTCAGGGGCCAACGTCCTGACTTTC
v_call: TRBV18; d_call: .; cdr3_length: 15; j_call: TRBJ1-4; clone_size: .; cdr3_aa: CASSRRGLANEKLFF; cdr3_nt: TGTGCCAGCTCACGAAGGGGTCTTGCTAATGAAAAACTGTTTTTT
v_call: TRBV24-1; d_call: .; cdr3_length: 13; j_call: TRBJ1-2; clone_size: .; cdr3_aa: CATSERAWGGYTF; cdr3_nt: TGTGCCACCAGTGAGAGGGCTTGGGGGGGCTACACCTTC
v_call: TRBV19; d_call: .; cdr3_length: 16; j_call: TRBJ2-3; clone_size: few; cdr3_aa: CASAPGREVVTDTQYF; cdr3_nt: TGTGCCAGTGCCCCGGGCAGGGAAGTCGTCACAGATACGCAGTATTTT